The 8 T cell receptor beta chains listed next were all sequenced from one sample in a study of cytomegalovirus exposure and HLA in healthy donors. The PCR made use of 60 Vbeta and 13 Jbeta primers. Here immunoSEQ multiplex PCR was the method, and the copy in TCRdb shows in-frame clones only, minus some. The sample lists nearly 65,000 clones, about 76% occurring once. Sequencing was carried out using PBMCs. The receptors stem from a man in his forties or fifties in good health and CMV-seronegative.

This clone was picked up a small number of times. V gene TRBV11-2 combines with J gene TRBJ1-6, with D tentatively TRBD1 (5 bases). Trimming shortened V by 0 bases and J by 12 bases, and 12 bases separated the two germline ends. The germline V gene has CDR1 SGHAT and CDR2 FQNNGV. The CDR3 covers 14 residues. This chain's CDR3 is CASSLDRAKEPLHF. The CDR3 DNA reads TGTGCCAGCAGCTTAGACAGGGCGAAGGAACCCCTCCACTTT.

The chain is built from TRBV10-1 and TRBJ2-3; TRBD2 aligns across 12 bases. The CDR3 contains 17 residues. Germline V gene sequence: CDR1 WNHNN, CDR2 SYGVQD (reference sequence). The V and J ends lost 3 bases and 0 bases, in that order; junction bases with no gene match: 4. This chain's CDR3 is CASSDRTSGDSTDTQYF. The CDR3 DNA reads TGCGCCAGCAGTGACCGGACTAGCGGGGATAGCACAGATACGCAGTATTTT.

The chain has TRBV5-5 and TRBJ1-5; no definite D call. Deletions cut 3 bases from V and 0 bases from J, with 13 bases between. The CDR3 runs 16 residues. Germline V gene sequence: CDR1 SGHKS, CDR2 YYEKEE (reference sequence). CDR3 sequence: CASSWTGIYSNQPQHF. Here the CDR3 DNA reads TGTGCCAGCAGCTGGACGGGGATTTATAGCAATCAGCCCCAGCATTTT.

The chain joins TRBV19 to TRBJ2-1; 7 nucleotides match TRBD1. The CDR3 loop spans 14 amino acids. CDR1 is LNHDA, CDR2 SQIVND, per germline (reference sequence). The junction had 11 bases not matched to a gene; V was cut back by 10 bases and J by 5 bases. CDR3 loop: CANPRDSVNNEQFF. The DNA for the CDR3 is TGTGCCAACCCCCGGGACAGTGTCAACAATGAGCAGTTCTTC.

V gene TRBV9 combines with J gene TRBJ1-3; tentative D call: TRBD1 (6 bases). CDR3 length: 12 residues. V was trimmed by 10 bases and J by 4 bases, leaving 12 bases between them. Germline assignment: CDR1 SGDLS and CDR2 YYNGEE. The DNA for the CDR3 is TGTGCCTCACAGGGTGAGGGAAACACCATATATTTT. Translated: CASQGEGNTIYF.

This clone was recorded once. The gene calls are TRBV7-2 and TRBJ1-2; D uncertain. V lost 6 bases to trimming and J lost 3 bases, with 8 bases between them. CDR3 length equals 12 residues. The V gene's germline CDR1 is SGHTA and CDR2 FQGNSA. The CDR3 reads CASSPGYYGYTF. CDR3 DNA: TGTGCCAGCAGTCCGGGGTACTATGGCTACACCTTC.

The CDR3: CASIGGEPRDTQYF. CDR3 coding DNA: TGTGCCAGCATCGGTGGGGAGCCGAGGGATACGCAGTATTTT. This chain connects TRBV27 to TRBJ2-3; D possibly corresponds to TRBD2 (5 bases). The CDR3 sequence is 14 residues long. V lost 7 bases and J 6 bases, leaving 17 bases between the germline ends. The V gene's germline CDR1 is MNHEY and CDR2 SMNVEV (reference sequence).

The chain carries TRBV28 and TRBJ1-2; D is undetermined. The germline CDR1 and CDR2 sequences are MDHEN and SYDVKM. This CDR3 spans 13 amino acids. Trimming cost V 3 bases and J 8 bases, with 13 bases left between them. The CDR3 DNA reads as TGTGCCAGCAGTTTCCGGGGTTTAGACGGCTACACCTTC. This gives the protein CASSFRGLDGYTF.